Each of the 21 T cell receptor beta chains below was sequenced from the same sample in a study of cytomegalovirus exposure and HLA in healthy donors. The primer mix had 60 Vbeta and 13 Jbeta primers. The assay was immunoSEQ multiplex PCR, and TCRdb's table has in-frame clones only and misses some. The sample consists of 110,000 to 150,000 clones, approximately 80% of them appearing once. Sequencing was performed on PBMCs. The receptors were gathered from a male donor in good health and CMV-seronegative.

Written as DNA, the CDR3 is TGTGCCAGCAGGGGCGGGGTCTCTCCTGAAAGAAACACCATATATTTT. Residues: CASRGGVSPERNTIYF. The rearrangement links TRBV27 to TRBJ1-3; D gene ambiguous. The CDR3 extends over 16 amino acids. V was cut by 6 bases and J by 5 bases, with 20 bases left in between. Germline V CDR1 and CDR2: MNHEY, SMNVEV (reference sequence).

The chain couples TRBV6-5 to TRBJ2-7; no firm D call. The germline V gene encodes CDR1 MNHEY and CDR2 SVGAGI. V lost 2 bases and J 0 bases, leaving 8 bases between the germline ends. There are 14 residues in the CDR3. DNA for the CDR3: TGTGCCAGCAGTTACGAGGAGCACTCCTACGAGCAGTACTTC. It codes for CASSYEEHSYEQYF.

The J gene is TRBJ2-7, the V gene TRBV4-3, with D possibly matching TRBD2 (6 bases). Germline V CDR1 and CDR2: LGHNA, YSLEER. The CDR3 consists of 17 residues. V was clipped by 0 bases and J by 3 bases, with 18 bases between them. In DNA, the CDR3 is TGCGCCAGCAGCCAAGAGTTTTCGGACCCGGGGGTCTACGAGCAGTACTTC. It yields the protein CASSQEFSDPGVYEQYF.

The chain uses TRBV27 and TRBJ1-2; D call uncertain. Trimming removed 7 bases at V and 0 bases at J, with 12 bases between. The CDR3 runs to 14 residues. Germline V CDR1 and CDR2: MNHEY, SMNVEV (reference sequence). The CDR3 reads CASTPSPTNYGYTF. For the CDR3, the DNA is TGTGCCAGCACCCCAAGCCCTACTAACTATGGCTACACCTTC.

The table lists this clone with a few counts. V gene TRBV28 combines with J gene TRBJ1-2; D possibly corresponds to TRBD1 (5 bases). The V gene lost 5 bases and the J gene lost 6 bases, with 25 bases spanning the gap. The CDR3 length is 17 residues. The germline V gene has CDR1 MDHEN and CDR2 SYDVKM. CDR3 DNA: TGTGCCAGCAGTGCCCACGGCCGGGAACGGGGGGAAAATGGCTACACCTTC. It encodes CASSAHGRERGENGYTF.

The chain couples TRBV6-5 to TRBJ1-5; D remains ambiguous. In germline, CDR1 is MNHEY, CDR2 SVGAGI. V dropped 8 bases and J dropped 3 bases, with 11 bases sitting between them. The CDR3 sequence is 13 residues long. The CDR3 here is CASQTSFNQPQHF. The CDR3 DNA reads TGTGCCAGCCAGACTTCTTTCAATCAGCCCCAGCATTTT.

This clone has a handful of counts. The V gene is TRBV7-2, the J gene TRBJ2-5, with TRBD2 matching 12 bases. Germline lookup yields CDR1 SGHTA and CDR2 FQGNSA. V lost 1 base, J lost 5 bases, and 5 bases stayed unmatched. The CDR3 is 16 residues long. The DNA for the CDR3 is TGTGCCAGCAGCTTAGGAACTGGACTAGCGGGGGAGACCCAGTACTTC. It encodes CASSLGTGLAGETQYF.

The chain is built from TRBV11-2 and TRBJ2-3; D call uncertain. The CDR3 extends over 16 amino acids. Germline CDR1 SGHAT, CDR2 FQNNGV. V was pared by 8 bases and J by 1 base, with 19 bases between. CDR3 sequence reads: CASSAVAAWGTDTQYF. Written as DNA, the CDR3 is TGTGCCAGCTCCGCGGTTGCCGCGTGGGGCACAGATACGCAGTATTTT.

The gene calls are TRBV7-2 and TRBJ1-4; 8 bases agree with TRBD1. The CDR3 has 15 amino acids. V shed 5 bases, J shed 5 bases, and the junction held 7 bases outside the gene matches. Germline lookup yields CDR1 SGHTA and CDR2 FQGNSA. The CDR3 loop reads CASSQGTGQNEKLFF. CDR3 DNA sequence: TGTGCCAGCAGCCAAGGGACAGGTCAGAATGAAAAACTGTTTTTT.

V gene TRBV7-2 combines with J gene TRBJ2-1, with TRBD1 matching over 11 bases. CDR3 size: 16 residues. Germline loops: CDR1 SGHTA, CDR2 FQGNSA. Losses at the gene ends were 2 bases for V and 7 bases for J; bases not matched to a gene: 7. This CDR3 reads CASSLSGTGGRNEQFF. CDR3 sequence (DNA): TGTGCCAGCAGCTTAAGCGGGACAGGGGGTAGGAATGAGCAGTTCTTC.

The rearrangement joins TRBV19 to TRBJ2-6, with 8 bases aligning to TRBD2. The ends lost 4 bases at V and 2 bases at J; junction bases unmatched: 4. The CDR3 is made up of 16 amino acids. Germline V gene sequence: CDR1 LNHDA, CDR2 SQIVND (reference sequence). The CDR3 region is CASSTRGGPGANVLTF. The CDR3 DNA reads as TGTGCCAGTAGTACTCGGGGGGGGCCTGGGGCCAACGTCCTGACTTTC.

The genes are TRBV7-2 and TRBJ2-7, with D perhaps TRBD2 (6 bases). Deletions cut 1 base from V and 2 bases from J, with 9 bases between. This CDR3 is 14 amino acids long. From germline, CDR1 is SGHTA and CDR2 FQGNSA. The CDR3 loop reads CASSLELAAYEQYF. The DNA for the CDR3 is TGTGCCAGCAGCTTAGAACTAGCAGCCTACGAGCAGTACTTC. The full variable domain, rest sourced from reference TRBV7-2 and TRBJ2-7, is GAGVSQSPSNKVTEKGKDVELRCDPISGHTALYWYRQSLGQGLEFLIYFQGNSAPDKSGLPSDRFSAERTGGSVSTLTIQRTQQEDSAVYLCASSLELAAYEQYFGPGTRLTVT.

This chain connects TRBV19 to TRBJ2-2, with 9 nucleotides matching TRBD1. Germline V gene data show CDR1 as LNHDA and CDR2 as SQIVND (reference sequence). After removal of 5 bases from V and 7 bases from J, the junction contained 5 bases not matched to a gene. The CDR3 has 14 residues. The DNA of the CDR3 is TGTGCCAGTAGTTTCGGGACAGGGTTCGGGGAGCTGTTTTTT. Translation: CASSFGTGFGELFF.

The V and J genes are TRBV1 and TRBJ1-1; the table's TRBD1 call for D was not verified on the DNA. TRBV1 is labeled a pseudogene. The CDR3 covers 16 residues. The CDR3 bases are TGCACCAGCAGCCAAGATCGGGACAGGTCCAACACTGAAGCTTTCTTT. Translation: CTSSQDRDRSNTEAFF.

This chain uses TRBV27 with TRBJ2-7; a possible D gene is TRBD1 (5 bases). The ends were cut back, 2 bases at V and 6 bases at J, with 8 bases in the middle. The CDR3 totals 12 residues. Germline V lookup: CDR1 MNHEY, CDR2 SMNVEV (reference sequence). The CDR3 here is CASSLRGGEQYF. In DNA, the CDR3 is TGTGCCAGCAGTTTAAGGGGCGGCGAGCAGTACTTC.

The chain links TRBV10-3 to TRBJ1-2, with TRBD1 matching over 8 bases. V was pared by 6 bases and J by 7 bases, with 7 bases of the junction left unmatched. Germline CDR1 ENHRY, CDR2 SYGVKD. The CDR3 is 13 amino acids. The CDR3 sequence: CAIRADRGGGYTF. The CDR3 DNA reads TGTGCCATCAGAGCAGACAGGGGTGGTGGCTACACCTTC.

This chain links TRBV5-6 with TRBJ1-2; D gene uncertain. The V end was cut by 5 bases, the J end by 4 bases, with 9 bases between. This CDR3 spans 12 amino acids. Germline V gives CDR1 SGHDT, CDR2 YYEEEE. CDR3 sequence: CASRLTGYGYTF. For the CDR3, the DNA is TGTGCCAGCAGACTCACCGGCTATGGCTACACCTTC.

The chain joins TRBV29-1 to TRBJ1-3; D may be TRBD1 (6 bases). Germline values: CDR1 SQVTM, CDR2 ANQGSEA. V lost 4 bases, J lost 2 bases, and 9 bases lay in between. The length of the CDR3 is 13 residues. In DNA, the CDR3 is TGCAGCGTTGGAGGGGGGGCTGGAAACACCATATATTTT. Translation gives CSVGGGAGNTIYF.

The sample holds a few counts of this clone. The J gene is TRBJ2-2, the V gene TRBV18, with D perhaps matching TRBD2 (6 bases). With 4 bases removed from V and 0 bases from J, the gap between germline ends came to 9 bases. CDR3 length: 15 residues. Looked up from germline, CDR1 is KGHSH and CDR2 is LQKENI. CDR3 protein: CASSQSGANTGELFF. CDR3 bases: TGTGCCAGCTCACAATCGGGGGCGAACACCGGGGAGCTGTTTTTT.

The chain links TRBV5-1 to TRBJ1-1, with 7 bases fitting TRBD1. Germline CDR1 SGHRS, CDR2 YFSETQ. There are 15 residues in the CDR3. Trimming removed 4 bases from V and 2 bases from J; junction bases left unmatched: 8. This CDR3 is CASSPTDRENTEAFF. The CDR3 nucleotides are TGCGCCAGCAGCCCGACCGACAGGGAAAACACTGAAGCTTTCTTT. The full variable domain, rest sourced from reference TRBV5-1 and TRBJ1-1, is KAGVTQTPRYLIKTRGQQVTLSCSPISGHRSVSWYQQTPGQGLQFLFEYFSETQRNKGNFPGRFSGRQFSNSRSEMNVSTLELGDSALYLCASSPTDRENTEAFFGQGTRLTVV.

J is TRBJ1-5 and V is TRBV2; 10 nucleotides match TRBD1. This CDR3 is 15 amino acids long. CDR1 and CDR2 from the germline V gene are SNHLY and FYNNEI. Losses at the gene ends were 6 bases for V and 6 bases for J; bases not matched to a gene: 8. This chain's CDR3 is CASRTGTGEGQPQHF. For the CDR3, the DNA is TGTGCCAGCAGGACCGGGACAGGGGAAGGTCAGCCCCAGCATTTT.